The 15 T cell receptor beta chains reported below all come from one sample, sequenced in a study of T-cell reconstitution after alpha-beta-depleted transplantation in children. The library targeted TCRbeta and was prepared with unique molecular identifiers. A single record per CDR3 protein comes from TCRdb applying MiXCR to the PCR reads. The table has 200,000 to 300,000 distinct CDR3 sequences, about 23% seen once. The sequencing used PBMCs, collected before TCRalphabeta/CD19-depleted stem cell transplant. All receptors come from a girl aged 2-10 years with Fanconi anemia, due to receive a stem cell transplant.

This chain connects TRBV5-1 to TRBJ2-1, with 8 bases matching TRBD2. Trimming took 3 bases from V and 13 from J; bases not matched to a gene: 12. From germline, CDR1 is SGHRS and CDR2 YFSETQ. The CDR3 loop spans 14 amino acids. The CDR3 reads CASSSPGLGLAQFF. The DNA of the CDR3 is TGCGCCAGCAGCTCCCCGGGACTAGGATTGGCACAGTTCTTC.

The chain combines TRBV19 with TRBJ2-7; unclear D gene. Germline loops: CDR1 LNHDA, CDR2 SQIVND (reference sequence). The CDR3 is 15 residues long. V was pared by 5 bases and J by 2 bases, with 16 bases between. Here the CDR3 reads CASSQAGRQTYEQYF. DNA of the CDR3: TGTGCCAGTAGTCAGGCTGGCAGACAAACCTACGAGCAGTACTTC. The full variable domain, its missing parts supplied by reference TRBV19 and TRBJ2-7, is DGGITQSPKYLFRKEGQNVTLSCEQNLNHDAMYWYRQDPGQGLRLIYYSQIVNDFQKGDIAEGYSVSREKKESFPLTVTSAQKNPTAFYLCASSQAGRQTYEQYFGPGTRLTVT.

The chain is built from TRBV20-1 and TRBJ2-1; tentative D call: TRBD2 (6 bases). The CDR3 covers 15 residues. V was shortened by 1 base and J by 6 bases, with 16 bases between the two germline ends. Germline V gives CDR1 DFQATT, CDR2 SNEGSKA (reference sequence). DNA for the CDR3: TGCAGTGCTAGAGCTCGTAAGCGGGCCACCAATGAGCAGTTCTTC. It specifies CSARARKRATNEQFF.

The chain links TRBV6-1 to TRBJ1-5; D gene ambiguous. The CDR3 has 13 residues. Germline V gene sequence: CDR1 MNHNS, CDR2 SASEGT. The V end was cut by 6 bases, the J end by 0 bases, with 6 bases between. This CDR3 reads CASSRISNQPQHF. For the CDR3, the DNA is TGTGCCAGCAGCCGAATTAGCAATCAGCCCCAGCATTTT.

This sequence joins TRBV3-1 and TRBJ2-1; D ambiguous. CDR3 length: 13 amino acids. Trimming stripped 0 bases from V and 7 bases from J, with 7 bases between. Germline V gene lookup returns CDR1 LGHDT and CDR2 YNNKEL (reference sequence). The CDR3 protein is CASSQENRNEQFF. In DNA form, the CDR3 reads TGTGCCAGCAGCCAAGAAAATCGGAATGAGCAGTTCTTC.

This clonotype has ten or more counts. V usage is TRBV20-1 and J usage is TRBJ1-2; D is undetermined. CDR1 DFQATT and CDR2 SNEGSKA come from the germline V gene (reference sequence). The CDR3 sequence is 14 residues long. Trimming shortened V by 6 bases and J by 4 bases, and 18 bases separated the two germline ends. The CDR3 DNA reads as TGCAGTGCCGGGAGATGGACCGAACTCTATGGCTACACCTTC. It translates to CSAGRWTELYGYTF.

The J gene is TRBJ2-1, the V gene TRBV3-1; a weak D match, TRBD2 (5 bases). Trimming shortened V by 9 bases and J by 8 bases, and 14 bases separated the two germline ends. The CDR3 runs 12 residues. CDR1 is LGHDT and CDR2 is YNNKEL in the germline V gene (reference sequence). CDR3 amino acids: CASSSSMYEQFF. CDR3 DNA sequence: TGTGCCAGTTCCTCTAGCATGTATGAGCAGTTCTTC.

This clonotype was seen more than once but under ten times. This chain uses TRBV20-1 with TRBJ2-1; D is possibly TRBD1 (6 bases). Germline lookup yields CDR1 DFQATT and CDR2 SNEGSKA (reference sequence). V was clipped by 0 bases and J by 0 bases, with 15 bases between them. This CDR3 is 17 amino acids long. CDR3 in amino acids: CSARDRVTGSSYNEQFF. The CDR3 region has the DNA TGCAGTGCTAGAGATAGAGTAACAGGGAGCTCCTACAATGAGCAGTTCTTC.

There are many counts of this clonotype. The CDR3 sequence is CASSVTGQGPDTQYF. CDR3 DNA: TGTGCCAGCAGCGTAACGGGACAGGGTCCAGATACGCAGTATTTT. The chain links TRBV11-2 to TRBJ2-3; 9 nucleotides agree with TRBD1. Unmatched junction bases numbered 7, after V lost 5 bases and J lost 4 bases. The CDR3 covers 15 residues. The germline V gene has CDR1 SGHAT and CDR2 FQNNGV.

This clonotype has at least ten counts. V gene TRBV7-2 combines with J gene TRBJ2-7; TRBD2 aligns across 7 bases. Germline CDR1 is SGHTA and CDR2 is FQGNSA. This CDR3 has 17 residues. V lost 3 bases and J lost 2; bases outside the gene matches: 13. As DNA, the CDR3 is TGTGCCAGCAGCTTCCTCTCCCTAGTGCGGGGGACCTACGAGCAGTACTTC. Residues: CASSFLSLVRGTYEQYF.

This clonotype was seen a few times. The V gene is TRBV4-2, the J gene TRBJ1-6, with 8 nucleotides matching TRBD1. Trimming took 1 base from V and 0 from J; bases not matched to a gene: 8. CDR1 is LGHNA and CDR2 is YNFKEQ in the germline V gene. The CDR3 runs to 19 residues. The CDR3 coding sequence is TGTGCCAGCAGCCAAGTAGGACAGGGTGGATTCTCCTATAATTCACCCCTCCACTTT. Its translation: CASSQVGQGGFSYNSPLHF.

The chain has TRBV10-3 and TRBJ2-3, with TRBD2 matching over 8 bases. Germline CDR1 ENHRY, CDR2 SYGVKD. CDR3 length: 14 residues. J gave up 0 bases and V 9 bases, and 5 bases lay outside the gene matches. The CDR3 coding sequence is TGTGCCATTCGAGCGGGGGCTAGCACAGATACGCAGTATTTT. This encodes CAIRAGASTDTQYF.

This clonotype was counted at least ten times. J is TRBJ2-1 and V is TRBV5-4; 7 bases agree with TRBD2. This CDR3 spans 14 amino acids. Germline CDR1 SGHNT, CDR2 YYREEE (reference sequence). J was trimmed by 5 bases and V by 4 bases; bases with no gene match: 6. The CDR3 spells CASSGDYINNEQFF. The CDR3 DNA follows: TGTGCCAGCAGCGGGGACTATATTAACAATGAGCAGTTCTTC.

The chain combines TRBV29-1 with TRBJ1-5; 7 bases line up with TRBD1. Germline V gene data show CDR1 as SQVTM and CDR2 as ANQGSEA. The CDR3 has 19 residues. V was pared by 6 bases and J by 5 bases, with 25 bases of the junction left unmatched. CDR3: CSVVALVEGARSPYQPQHF. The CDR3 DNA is TGCAGCGTAGTCGCATTAGTGGAGGGGGCCCGTTCACCTTATCAGCCCCAGCATTTT.

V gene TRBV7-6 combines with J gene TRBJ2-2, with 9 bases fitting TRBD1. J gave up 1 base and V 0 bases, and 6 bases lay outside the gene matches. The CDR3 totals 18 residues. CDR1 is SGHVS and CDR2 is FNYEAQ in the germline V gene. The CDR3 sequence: CASSLATTGGLNTGELFF. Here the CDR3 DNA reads TGTGCCAGCAGCTTAGCCACTACAGGGGGCTTGAACACCGGGGAGCTGTTTTTT.